This TCR beta chain was captured by sequencing in a study of T-cell memory formation after mild COVID-19. Study-level points and caveats: Pre-infection memory already had some responding clones, implying cross-reactive memory joined. Contracting clones, day 15 to 85, had balanced CD4/CD8, and later expanders favored CD4+. The main location of contracting CD4+ clones was CM and EM, and that of contracting CD8+ clones was EMRA.

5'RACE, which relied on constant-segment primers, yielded TCR alpha and TCR beta cDNA libraries carrying sample barcodes and UMIs. Via MiXCR, TCRdb re-called the 5' RACE reads, giving one row per CDR3 protein. The sample has about 560,000 distinct CDR3 sequences, about 18% seen once; the top ten hold roughly 8.2%. With respect to this clonotype: Antigen specificity is unknown.

There are 13 residues in the CDR3. The V segment lost 6 bases and the J segment 5 bases; nucleotides outside the gene matches: 6. CDR1 and CDR2 from the germline V gene are SNHLY and FYNNEI. The sample consisted of PBMCs or a T cell subset sorted from them (not recorded which). V gene TRBV2 combines with J gene TRBJ1-2, with TRBD1 matching 7 bases. This receptor was taken from an adult woman who had mild COVID-19 (a few samples of this study predate the infection). Cell type and time point are not known. As DNA, the CDR3 is TGTGCCAGCAGCTCGACAGGGTGGTATGGCTACACCTTC. It encodes CASSSTGWYGYTF.